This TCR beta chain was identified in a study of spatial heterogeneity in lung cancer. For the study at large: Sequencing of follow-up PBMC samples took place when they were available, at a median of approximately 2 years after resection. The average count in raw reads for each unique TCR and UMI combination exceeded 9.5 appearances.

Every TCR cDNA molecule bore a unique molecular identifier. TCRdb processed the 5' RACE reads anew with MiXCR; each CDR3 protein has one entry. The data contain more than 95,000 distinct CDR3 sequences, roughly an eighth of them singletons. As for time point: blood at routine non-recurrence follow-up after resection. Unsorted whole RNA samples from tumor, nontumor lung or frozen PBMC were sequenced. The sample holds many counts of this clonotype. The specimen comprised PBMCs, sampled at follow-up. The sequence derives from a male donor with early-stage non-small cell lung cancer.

The CDR3 DNA reads TGTGCCAGCAGCCAAGAAGACAGGGTCAGGAACTATGGCTACACCTTC. Translating gives CASSQEDRVRNYGYTF. The V gene is TRBV14, the J gene TRBJ1-2; 7 bases fit TRBD1. The CDR3 is 16 amino acids. Trimming at V came to 0 bases and at J to 2 bases, leaving 6 bases not matched to a gene. Germline V CDR1 and CDR2: SGHDN, FVKESK.